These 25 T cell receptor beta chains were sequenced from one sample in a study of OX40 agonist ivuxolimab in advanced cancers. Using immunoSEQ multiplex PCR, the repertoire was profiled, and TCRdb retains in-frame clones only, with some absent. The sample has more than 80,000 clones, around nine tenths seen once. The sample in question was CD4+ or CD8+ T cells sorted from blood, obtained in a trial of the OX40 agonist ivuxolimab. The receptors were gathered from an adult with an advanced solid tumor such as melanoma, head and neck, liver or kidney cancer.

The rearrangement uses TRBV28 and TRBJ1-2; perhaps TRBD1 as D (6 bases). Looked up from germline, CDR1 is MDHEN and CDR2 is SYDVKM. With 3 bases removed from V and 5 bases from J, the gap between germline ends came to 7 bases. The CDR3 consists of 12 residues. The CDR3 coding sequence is TGTGCCAGCAGTTTCAGGGGATATGGCTACACCTTC. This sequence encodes CASSFRGYGYTF.

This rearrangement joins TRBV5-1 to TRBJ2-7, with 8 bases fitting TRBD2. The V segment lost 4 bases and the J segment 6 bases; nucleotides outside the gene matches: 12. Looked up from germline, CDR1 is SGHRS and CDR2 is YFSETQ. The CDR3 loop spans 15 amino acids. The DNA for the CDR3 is TGCGCCAGCAGCCCCGGGGGGGGACTAGAGGGCGAGCAGTACTTC. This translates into CASSPGGGLEGEQYF.

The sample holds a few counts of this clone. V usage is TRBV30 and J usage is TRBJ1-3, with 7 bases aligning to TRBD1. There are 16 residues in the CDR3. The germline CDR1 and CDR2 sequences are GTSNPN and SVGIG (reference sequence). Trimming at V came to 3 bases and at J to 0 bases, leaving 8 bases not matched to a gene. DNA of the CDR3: TGTGCCTGGAGCGCCGCAGGGGGAGGCTCTGGAAACACCATATATTTT. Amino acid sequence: CAWSAAGGGSGNTIYF.

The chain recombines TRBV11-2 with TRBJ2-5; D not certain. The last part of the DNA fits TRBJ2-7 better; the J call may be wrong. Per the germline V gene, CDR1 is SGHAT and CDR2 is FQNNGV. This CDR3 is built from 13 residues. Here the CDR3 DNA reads TGTGCCAGCAGCCCTCACCAATCCTACGAGCAGTACTTC. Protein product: CASSPHQSYEQYF.

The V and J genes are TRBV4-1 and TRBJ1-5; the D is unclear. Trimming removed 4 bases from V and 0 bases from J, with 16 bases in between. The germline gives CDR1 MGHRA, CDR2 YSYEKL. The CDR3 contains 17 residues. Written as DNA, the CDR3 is TGCGCCAGCAGCCCAGTTTGGTCGGAGACTAGCAATCAGCCCCAGCATTTT. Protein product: CASSPVWSETSNQPQHF.

The CDR3 region has the DNA TGTGCCAGCAGCCAAGATCCCGGACAGGGGGCAGATACGCAGTATTTT. Translated, it gives CASSQDPGQGADTQYF. This chain connects TRBV14 to TRBJ2-3; 10 bases agree with TRBD1. J gave up 4 bases and V 0 bases, and 4 bases lay outside the gene matches. Looked up from germline, CDR1 is SGHDN and CDR2 is FVKESK. The CDR3 contains 16 residues.

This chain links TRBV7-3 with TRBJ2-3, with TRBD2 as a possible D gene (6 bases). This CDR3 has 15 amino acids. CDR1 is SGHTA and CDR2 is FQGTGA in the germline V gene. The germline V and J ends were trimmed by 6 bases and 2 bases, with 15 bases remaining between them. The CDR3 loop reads CASSLDRDFTDTQYF. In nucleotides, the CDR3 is TGTGCCAGCAGTTTGGATCGGGACTTCACAGATACGCAGTATTTT.

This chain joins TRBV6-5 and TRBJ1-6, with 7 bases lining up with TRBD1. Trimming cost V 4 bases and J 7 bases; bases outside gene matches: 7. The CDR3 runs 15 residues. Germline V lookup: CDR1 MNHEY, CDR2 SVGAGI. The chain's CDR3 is CASSSFGTVNSPLHF. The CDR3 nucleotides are TGTGCCAGCAGTTCATTCGGGACAGTCAATTCACCCCTCCACTTT.

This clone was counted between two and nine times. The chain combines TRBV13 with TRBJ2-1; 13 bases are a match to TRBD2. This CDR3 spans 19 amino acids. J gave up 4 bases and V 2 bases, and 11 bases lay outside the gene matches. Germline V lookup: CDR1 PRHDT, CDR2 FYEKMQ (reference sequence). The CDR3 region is CASSLLTDTSGRAYNEQFF. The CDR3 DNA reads TGTGCCAGCAGCTTATTGACAGACACTAGCGGGAGGGCTTACAATGAGCAGTTCTTC.

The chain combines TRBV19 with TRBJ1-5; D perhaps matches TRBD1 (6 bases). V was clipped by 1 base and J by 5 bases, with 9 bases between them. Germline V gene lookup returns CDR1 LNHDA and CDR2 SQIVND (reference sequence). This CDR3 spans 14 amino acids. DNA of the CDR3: TGTGCCAGTAGTATAGGACAGGCTCATCAGCCCCAGCATTTT. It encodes CASSIGQAHQPQHF.

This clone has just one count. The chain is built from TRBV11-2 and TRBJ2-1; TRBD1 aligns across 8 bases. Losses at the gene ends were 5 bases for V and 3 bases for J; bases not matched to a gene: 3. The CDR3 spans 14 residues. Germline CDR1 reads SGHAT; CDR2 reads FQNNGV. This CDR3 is CASSTGTGYNEQFF. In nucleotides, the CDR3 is TGTGCCAGCAGCACCGGGACAGGCTACAATGAGCAGTTCTTC.

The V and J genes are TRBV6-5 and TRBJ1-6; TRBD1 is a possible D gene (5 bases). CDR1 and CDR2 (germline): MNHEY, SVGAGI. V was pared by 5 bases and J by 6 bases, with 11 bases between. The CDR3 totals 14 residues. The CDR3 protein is CASSPDRANSPLHF. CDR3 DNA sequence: TGTGCCAGCAGTCCAGACAGAGCTAATTCACCCCTCCACTTT.

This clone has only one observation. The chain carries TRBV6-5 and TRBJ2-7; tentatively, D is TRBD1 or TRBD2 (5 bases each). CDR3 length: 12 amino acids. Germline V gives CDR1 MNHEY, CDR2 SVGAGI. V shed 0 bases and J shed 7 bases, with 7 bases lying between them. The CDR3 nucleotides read TGTGCCAGCAGTTACTCTGGGGGAGAGCAGTACTTC. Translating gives CASSYSGGEQYF.

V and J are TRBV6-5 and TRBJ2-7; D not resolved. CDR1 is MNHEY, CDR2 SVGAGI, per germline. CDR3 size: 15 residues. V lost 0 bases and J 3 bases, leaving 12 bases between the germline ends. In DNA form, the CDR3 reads TGTGCCAGCAGTTACTCGGCTCAGGCCTACTACGAGCAGTACTTC. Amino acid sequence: CASSYSAQAYYEQYF.

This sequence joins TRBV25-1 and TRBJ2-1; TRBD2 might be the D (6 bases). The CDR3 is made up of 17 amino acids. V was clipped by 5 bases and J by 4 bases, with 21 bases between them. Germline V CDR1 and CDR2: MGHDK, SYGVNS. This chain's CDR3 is CASSQSSGTLLYNEQFF. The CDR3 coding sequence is TGTGCCAGCAGTCAAAGTTCCGGGACTCTCCTTTACAATGAGCAGTTCTTC.

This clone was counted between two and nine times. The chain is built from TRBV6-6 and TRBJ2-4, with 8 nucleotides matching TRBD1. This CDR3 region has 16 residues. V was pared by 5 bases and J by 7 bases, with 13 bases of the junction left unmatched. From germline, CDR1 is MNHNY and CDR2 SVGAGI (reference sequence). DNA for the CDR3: TGTGCCAGCAGTCCCCTCGGCGCGACAGGGGAGAACATTCAGTACTTC. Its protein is CASSPLGATGENIQYF.

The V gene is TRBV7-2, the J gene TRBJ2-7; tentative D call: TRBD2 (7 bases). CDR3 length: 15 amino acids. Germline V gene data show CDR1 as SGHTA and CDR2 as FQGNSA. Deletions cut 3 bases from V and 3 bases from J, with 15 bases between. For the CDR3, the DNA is TGTGCCAGCAGCTTGACGGGGGGCTCCGGCTACGAGCAGTACTTC. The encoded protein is CASSLTGGSGYEQYF. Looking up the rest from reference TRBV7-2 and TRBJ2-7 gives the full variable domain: GAGVSQSPSNKVTEKGKDVELRCDPISGHTALYWYRQSLGQGLEFLIYFQGNSAPDKSGLPSDRFSAERTGGSVSTLTIQRTQQEDSAVYLCASSLTGGSGYEQYFGPGTRLTVT.

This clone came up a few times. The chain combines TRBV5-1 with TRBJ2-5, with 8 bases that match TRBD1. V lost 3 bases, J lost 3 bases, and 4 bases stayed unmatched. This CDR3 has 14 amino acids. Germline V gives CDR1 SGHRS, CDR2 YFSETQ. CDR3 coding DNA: TGCGCCAGCAGCTACCTGACAGGGGAAGAGACCCAGTACTTC. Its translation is CASSYLTGEETQYF. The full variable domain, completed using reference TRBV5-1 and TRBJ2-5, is KAGVTQTPRYLIKTRGQQVTLSCSPISGHRSVSWYQQTPGQGLQFLFEYFSETQRNKGNFPGRFSGRQFSNSRSEMNVSTLELGDSALYLCASSYLTGEETQYFGPGTRLLVL.

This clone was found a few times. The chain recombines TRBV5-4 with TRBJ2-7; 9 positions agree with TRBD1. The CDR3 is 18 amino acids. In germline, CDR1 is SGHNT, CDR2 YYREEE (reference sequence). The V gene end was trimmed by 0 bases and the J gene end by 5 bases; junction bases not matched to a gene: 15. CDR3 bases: TGTGCCAGCAGCTTGGGAACCCGCCGGGACAGGGATCACGACGAGCAGTACTTC. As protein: CASSLGTRRDRDHDEQYF.

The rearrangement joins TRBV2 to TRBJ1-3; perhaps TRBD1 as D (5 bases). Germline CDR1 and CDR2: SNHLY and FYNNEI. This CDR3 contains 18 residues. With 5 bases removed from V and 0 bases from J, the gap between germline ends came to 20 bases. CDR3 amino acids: CASSYIKGPSSSGNTIYF. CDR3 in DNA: TGTGCCAGCAGTTACATTAAGGGGCCCTCCTCCTCTGGAAACACCATATATTTT.

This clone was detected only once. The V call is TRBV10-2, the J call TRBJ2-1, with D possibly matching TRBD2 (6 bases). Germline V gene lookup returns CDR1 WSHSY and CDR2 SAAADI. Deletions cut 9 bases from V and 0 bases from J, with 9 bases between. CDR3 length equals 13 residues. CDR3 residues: CASRGSSYNEQFF. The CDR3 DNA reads TGCGCCAGTCGGGGGAGCTCCTACAATGAGCAGTTCTTC.

The CDR3: CASIPSTGLTGELFF. The CDR3 nucleotides are TGTGCCAGCATTCCCTCGACAGGGCTCACCGGGGAGCTGTTTTTT. The chain employs TRBV2 and TRBJ2-2; 7 nucleotides match TRBD1. Germline CDR1 SNHLY, CDR2 FYNNEI. The CDR3 has 15 residues. Trimming removed 7 bases from V and 4 bases from J; junction bases left unmatched: 9.

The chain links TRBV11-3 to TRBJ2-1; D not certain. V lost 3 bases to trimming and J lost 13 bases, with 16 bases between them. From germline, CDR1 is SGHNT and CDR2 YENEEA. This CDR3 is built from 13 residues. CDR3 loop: CASSLALSSRQFF. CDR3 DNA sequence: TGTGCCAGCAGCTTGGCCCTCAGTAGTCGCCAGTTCTTC.

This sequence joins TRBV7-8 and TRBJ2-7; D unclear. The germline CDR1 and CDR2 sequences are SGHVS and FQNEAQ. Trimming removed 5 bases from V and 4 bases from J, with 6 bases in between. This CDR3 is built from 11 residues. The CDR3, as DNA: TGTGCCAGCAGCCCGGAGTACGAGCAGTACTTC. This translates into CASSPEYEQYF.

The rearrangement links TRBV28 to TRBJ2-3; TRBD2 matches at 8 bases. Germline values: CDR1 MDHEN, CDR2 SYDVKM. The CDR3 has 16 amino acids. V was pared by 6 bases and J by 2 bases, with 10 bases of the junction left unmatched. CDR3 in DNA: TGTGCCAGCAGATCTCGGAGCGGGGGTCACACAGATACGCAGTATTTT. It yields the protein CASRSRSGGHTDTQYF.